This T cell receptor (beta chain) was recorded in a study of control samples from healthy donors and cancer patients. By sample share, this clone is medium-sized (0.01 to 0.1%). Clones were sequenced by immunoSEQ multiplex PCR, and TCRdb holds only the in-frame ones, with some missing. The sample lists under 150,000 clones, around 87% seen once, with approximately 1.1% in the top ten. The CDR3 runs to 13 residues. V was shortened by 3 bases and J by 5 bases, with 10 bases between the two germline ends. Per germline, CDR1 SGHTA and CDR2 FQGTGA. This clonotype originated in a woman between 45 and 65 years old with colorectal cancer. The sample was PBMCs. The rearrangement joins TRBV7-3 to TRBJ2-5; D unclear. In DNA form, the CDR3 reads TGTGCCAGCAGCTTTGGCGGCAGGGAGACCCAGTACTTC. Encoded protein: CASSFGGRETQYF. Drawing the rest from reference TRBV7-3 and TRBJ2-5, the complete variable domain is GAGVSQTPSNKVTEKGKYVELRCDPISGHTALYWYRQSLGQGPEFLIYFQGTGAADDSGLPNDRFFAVRPEGSVSTLKIQRTERGDSAVYLCASSFGGRETQYFGPGTRLLVL.